The 24 T cell receptor beta chains below all came from one sample that was sequenced in a study of blood T cell repertoires in COVID-19. Sequencing was performed with immunoSEQ multiplex PCR; in TCRdb, only in-frame clones are kept and a portion is missing. The sample records 70,000 or so clones, 85% to 90% being singletons. Sequenced: peripheral blood. These receptors all come from an elderly man with acute or convalescent COVID-19.

The gene calls are TRBV2 and TRBJ1-6; D is perhaps TRBD1 (5 bases). V was cut by 1 base and J by 9 bases, with 13 bases left in between. The CDR3 spans 15 residues. Germline values: CDR1 SNHLY, CDR2 FYNNEI. The CDR3 region is CASSEGGRVGSPLHF. Here the CDR3 DNA reads TGTGCCAGCAGTGAAGGCGGCAGGGTGGGTTCACCCCTCCACTTT.

The V gene is TRBV14, the J gene TRBJ1-2, with 8 bases matching TRBD1. Looked up from germline, CDR1 is SGHDN and CDR2 is FVKESK. The CDR3 runs to 13 residues. The J segment lost 6 bases and the V segment lost 6 bases, leaving 6 bases of the junction unmatched. CDR3 residues: CASRRQGKDGYTF. In DNA, the CDR3 is TGTGCCAGCAGGCGACAGGGGAAGGATGGCTACACCTTC.

In its sample, this clone was seen a few times. V usage is TRBV28 and J usage is TRBJ1-1; possibly TRBD1 for D (6 bases). The germline V gene has CDR1 MDHEN and CDR2 SYDVKM. With 4 bases removed from V and 5 bases from J, the gap between germline ends came to 17 bases. The CDR3 extends over 15 amino acids. The CDR3 loop is CASSSPGEGGTEAFF. Here the CDR3 DNA reads TGTGCCAGCAGTTCCCCCGGGGAGGGGGGAACTGAAGCTTTCTTT.

This chain connects TRBV11-3 to TRBJ2-7, with D unresolved. V gave up 3 bases and J gave up 1 base, with 7 bases separating them. Germline V gene lookup returns CDR1 SGHNT and CDR2 YENEEA. This CDR3 has 13 amino acids. The CDR3 coding sequence is TGTGCCAGCAGCTTCAAGCGTTCCTACGAGCAGTACTTC. Its translation is CASSFKRSYEQYF.

The rearrangement uses TRBV29-1 and TRBJ2-5; possibly TRBD1 for D (6 bases). Looked up from germline, CDR1 is SQVTM and CDR2 is ANQGSEA. Trimming left V 4 bases short and J 5 bases short, with 14 bases between. CDR3 size: 13 residues. CDR3 nucleotides: TGCAGCGTTGCCGGGACAAGGGTGGAGACCCAGTACTTC. Protein sequence: CSVAGTRVETQYF.

The V call is TRBV9, the J call TRBJ2-1; D is perhaps TRBD1 (6 bases). CDR1 and CDR2 (germline): SGDLS, YYNGEE. The V end lost 5 bases, the J end lost 4 bases, and 13 bases lay between the germline ends. This CDR3 contains 14 residues. Here the CDR3 DNA reads TGTGCCAGCAGTTCGACAGGAGAATACAATGAGCAGTTCTTC. Translating gives CASSSTGEYNEQFF.

The rearrangement joins TRBV2 to TRBJ2-5, with 10 nucleotides matching TRBD2. Germline V lookup: CDR1 SNHLY, CDR2 FYNNEI. There are 16 residues in the CDR3. After removal of 3 bases from V and 4 bases from J, the junction contained 8 bases not matched to a gene. CDR3 loop: CASSDGQREGRETQYF. In DNA form, the CDR3 reads TGTGCCAGCAGTGACGGACAGCGGGAGGGCCGAGAGACCCAGTACTTC. Combining the CDR3 with reference TRBV2 and TRBJ2-5 gives the whole variable domain EPEVTQTPSHQVTQMGQEVILRCVPISNHLYFYWYRQILGQKVEFLVSFYNNEISEKSEIFDDQFSVERPDGSNFTLKIRSTKLEDSAMYFCASSDGQREGRETQYFGPGTRLLVL.

J is TRBJ1-2 and V is TRBV18; maybe TRBD1 (5 bases). Deletions cut 0 bases from V and 2 bases from J, with 13 bases between. CDR1 and CDR2 (germline): KGHSH, LQKENI. CDR3 length: 16 residues. The CDR3, as DNA: TGTGCCAGCTCACCACCGCCAGGGCTAACCAACTATGGCTACACCTTC. Translated, it gives CASSPPPGLTNYGYTF.

This rearrangement joins TRBV30 to TRBJ1-2; 9 bases are a match to TRBD1. Per the germline V gene, CDR1 is GTSNPN and CDR2 is SVGIG (reference sequence). This CDR3 is built from 14 residues. V lost 0 bases, J lost 4 bases, and 3 bases stayed unmatched. The CDR3 loop reads CAWSVDRGGYGYTF. CDR3 in DNA: TGTGCCTGGAGTGTAGACAGGGGGGGCTATGGCTACACCTTC.

This chain uses TRBV6-6 with TRBJ1-1, with D perhaps TRBD1 (5 bases). CDR1 and CDR2 (germline): MNHNY, SVGAGI (reference sequence). Trimming took off 2 bases at V and 1 base at J, with 11 bases between the two ends. The CDR3 consists of 15 residues. CDR3 coding DNA: TGTGCCAGCAGTTACCCGGGGGGGTGGAACACTGAAGCTTTCTTT. Its translation is CASSYPGGWNTEAFF.

The V and J genes are TRBV13 and TRBJ1-5, with TRBD1 identical over 8 bases. This CDR3 is 15 amino acids long. J lost 3 bases, V lost 3 bases, and 4 bases had no gene match. The germline gives CDR1 PRHDT, CDR2 FYEKMQ (reference sequence). The CDR3 DNA follows: TGTGCCAGCAGCTTCAACAGGGGGTACAATCAGCCCCAGCATTTT. Translation gives CASSFNRGYNQPQHF.

This clone was seen just once. The chain combines TRBV7-2 with TRBJ1-4; 9 bases map to TRBD1. The CDR3 runs to 15 residues. The J segment lost 5 bases and the V segment lost 4 bases, leaving 5 bases of the junction unmatched. Per germline, CDR1 SGHTA and CDR2 FQGNSA. The CDR3: CASSSRTGDNEKLFF. For the CDR3, the DNA is TGTGCCAGCAGCTCACGGACAGGGGACAATGAAAAACTGTTTTTT.

J is TRBJ1-3 and V is TRBV5-6; TRBD1 is a possible D gene (5 bases). The CDR3 has 16 residues. V lost 4 bases and J lost 4, with 18 bases in between. CDR1 is SGHDT and CDR2 is YYEEEE in the germline V gene. CDR3 nucleotides: TGTGCCAGCAGCCTTGCCCAGGGATTCTCCGGAAACACCATATATTTT. Protein product: CASSLAQGFSGNTIYF.

V usage is TRBV20-1 and J usage is TRBJ2-7; 8 nucleotides match TRBD1. After removal of 7 bases from V and 7 bases from J, the junction contained 6 bases not matched to a gene. This CDR3 has 11 amino acids. Germline V gene sequence: CDR1 DFQATT, CDR2 SNEGSKA (reference sequence). CDR3 nucleotides: TGCAGTGGGAGACAGGGGTATGAGCAGTACTTC. This codes for CSGRQGYEQYF.

DNA of the CDR3: TGCGCCAGCGGGGAGATGGGGAACACTGAAGCTTTCTTT. This gives the protein CASGEMGNTEAFF. The V gene is TRBV10-2, the J gene TRBJ1-1; D call uncertain. V shed 8 bases and J shed 1 base, with 11 bases lying between them. The V gene's germline CDR1 is WSHSY and CDR2 SAAADI. This CDR3 is built from 13 residues.

The chain uses TRBV29-1 and TRBJ2-1, with D perhaps matching TRBD1 (5 bases). CDR3 length: 13 residues. Trimming took 5 bases from V and 9 from J, leaving 17 bases between them. Germline V gene data show CDR1 as SQVTM and CDR2 as ANQGSEA. CDR3 sequence: CSVLLRGESEQFF. The CDR3 DNA sequence: TGCAGCGTTCTGCTTAGGGGTGAGAGTGAGCAGTTCTTC.

This clone was counted once. V is TRBV4-2 and J is TRBJ1-5; D not certain. V lost 0 bases, J lost 0 bases, and 6 bases lay in between. The germline CDR1 and CDR2 sequences are LGHNA and YNFKEQ. This CDR3 has 15 residues. CDR3 in amino acids: CASSQDTGSNQPQHF. The CDR3 coding sequence is TGTGCCAGCAGCCAAGACACGGGTAGCAATCAGCCCCAGCATTTT.

The V call is TRBV6-5, the J call TRBJ1-6; no clear D gene. CDR1 and CDR2 (germline): MNHEY, SVGAGI. V was shortened by 0 bases and J by 8 bases, with 5 bases between the two germline ends. The CDR3 has 13 amino acids. Here the CDR3 reads CASSYSGDSPLHF. Here the CDR3 DNA reads TGTGCCAGCAGTTACTCGGGAGATTCACCCCTCCACTTT.

The chain employs TRBV19 and TRBJ1-2; D may be TRBD1 (6 bases). There are 14 residues in the CDR3. In germline, CDR1 is LNHDA, CDR2 SQIVND (reference sequence). V was shortened by 7 bases and J by 1 base, with 13 bases between the two germline ends. CDR3 sequence: CASIRTDLNYGYTF. CDR3 nucleotides: TGTGCCAGTATAAGGACAGACCTTAACTATGGCTACACCTTC.

V usage is TRBV6-5 and J usage is TRBJ2-7; D gene uncertain. The CDR3 length is 12 residues. Germline V gene lookup returns CDR1 MNHEY and CDR2 SVGAGI. V lost 6 bases and J 3 bases, leaving 9 bases between the germline ends. CDR3 loop: CASRSLNYEQYF. The DNA for the CDR3 is TGTGCCAGCAGGTCACTTAACTACGAGCAGTACTTC.

This clone occurred a few times. The chain recombines TRBV3-1 (or the pseudogene TRBV3-2) with TRBJ2-7, with D possibly being TRBD2 (6 bases). This CDR3 spans 17 amino acids. The V end was cut by 0 bases, the J end by 2 bases, with 17 bases between. Germline CDR1 LGHDT, CDR2 YNNKEL (reference sequence). CDR3 protein: CASSQDGGTIVAYEQYF. The CDR3 nucleotides are TGTGCCAGCAGCCAAGACGGAGGGACCATAGTCGCCTACGAGCAGTACTTC.

The CDR3 DNA is TGTGCCAGCAGCTTAGCCCCTTACACCGGGGAGCTGTTTTTT. It translates to CASSLAPYTGELFF. The genes are TRBV11-2 and TRBJ2-2, with D unclear. The CDR3 sequence is 14 residues long. Germline V gene data show CDR1 as SGHAT and CDR2 as FQNNGV. Deletions cut 1 base from V and 3 bases from J, with 6 bases between.

The chain carries TRBV5-1 and TRBJ2-7, with a weak D call TRBD2 (6 bases). CDR1 and CDR2 from the germline V gene are SGHRS and YFSETQ. The germline V and J ends were trimmed by 1 base and 1 base, with 9 bases remaining between them. CDR3 length equals 14 residues. The DNA for the CDR3 is TGCGCCAGCAGCTTGAGGGGAGGATCCTACGAGCAGTACTTC. This sequence encodes CASSLRGGSYEQYF.

The genes are TRBV11-3 and TRBJ2-1; TRBD2 matches at 7 bases. The ends lost 1 base at V and 8 bases at J; junction bases unmatched: 8. The CDR3 contains 15 residues. CDR1 is SGHNT and CDR2 is YENEEA in the germline V gene. The CDR3 loop is CASSLVAGVMDEQFF. DNA of the CDR3: TGTGCCAGCAGCTTAGTGGCGGGAGTAATGGATGAGCAGTTCTTC.